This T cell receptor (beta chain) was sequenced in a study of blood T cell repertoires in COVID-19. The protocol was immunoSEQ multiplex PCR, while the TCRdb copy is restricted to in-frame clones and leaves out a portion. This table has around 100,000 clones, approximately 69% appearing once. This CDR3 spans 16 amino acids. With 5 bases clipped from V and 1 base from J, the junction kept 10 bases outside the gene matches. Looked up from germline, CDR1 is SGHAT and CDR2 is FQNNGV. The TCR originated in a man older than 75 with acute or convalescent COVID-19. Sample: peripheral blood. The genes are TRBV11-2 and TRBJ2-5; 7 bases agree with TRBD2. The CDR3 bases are TGTGCCAGCAGCCCTGGGGCTAGCGGCCTCCAAGAGACCCAGTACTTC. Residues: CASSPGASGLQETQYF.